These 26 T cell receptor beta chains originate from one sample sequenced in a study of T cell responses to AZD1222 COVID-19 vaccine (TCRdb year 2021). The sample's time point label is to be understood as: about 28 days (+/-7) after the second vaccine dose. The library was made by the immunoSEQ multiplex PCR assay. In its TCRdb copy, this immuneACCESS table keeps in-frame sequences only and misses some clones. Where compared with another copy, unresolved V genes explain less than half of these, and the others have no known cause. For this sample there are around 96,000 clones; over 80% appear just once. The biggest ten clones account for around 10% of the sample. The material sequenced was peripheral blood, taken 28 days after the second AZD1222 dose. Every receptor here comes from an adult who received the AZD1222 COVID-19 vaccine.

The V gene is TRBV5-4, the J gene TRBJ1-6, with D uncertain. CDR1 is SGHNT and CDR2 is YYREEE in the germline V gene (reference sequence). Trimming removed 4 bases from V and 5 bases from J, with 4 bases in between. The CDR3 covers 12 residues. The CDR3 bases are TGTGCCAGCAGCCGCGATAATTCACCCCTCCACTTT. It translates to CASSRDNSPLHF.

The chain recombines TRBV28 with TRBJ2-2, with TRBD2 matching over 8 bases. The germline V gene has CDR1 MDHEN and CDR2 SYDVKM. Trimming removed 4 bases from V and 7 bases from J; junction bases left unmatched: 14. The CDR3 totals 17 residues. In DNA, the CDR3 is TGTGCCAGCAGTTCCTTCGTGGGGACTAGGGGGGACGGGGAGCTGTTTTTT. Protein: CASSSFVGTRGDGELFF. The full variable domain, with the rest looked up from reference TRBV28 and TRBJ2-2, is DVKVTQSSRYLVKRTGEKVFLECVQDMDHENMFWYRQDPGLGLRLIYFSYDVKMKEKGDIPEGYSVSREKKERFSLILESASTNQTSMYLCASSSFVGTRGDGELFFGEGSRLTVL.

The CDR3 DNA reads as TGTGCCAGCAGTGGGGGCAGGGGCCTCTACGAGCAGTACTTC. As protein: CASSGGRGLYEQYF. The chain recombines TRBV2 with TRBJ2-7; the D gene is possibly TRBD1 (6 bases). CDR1 and CDR2 (germline): SNHLY, FYNNEI. With 4 bases removed from V and 3 bases from J, the gap between germline ends came to 13 bases. This CDR3 is built from 14 residues.

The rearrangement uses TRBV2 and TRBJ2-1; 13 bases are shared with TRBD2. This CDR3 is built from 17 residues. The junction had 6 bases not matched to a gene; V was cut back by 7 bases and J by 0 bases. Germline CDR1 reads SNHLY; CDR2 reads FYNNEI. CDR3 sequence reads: CASTRLAGGSSYNEQFF. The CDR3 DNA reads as TGTGCCAGCACTAGACTAGCGGGGGGAAGCTCCTACAATGAGCAGTTCTTC.

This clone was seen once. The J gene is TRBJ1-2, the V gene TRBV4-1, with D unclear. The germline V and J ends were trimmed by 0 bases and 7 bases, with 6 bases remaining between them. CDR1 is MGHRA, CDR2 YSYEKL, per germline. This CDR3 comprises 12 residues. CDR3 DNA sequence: TGCGCCAGCAGCCAAGATAAGGGTGGCTACACCTTC. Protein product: CASSQDKGGYTF.

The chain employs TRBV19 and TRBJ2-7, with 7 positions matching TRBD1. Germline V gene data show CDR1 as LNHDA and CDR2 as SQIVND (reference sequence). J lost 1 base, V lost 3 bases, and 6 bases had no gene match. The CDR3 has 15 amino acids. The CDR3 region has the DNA TGTGCCAGTAGTATCAGGACAGGTCAATCCTACGAGCAGTACTTC. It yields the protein CASSIRTGQSYEQYF.

CDR3 sequence: CASSVLAGNTGELFF. The CDR3 DNA reads as TGTGCCAGCAGTGTTCTAGCGGGGAACACCGGGGAGCTGTTTTTT. The rearrangement joins TRBV6-4 to TRBJ2-2; 8 nucleotides agree with TRBD2. Germline V gives CDR1 MRHNA, CDR2 SNTAGT. Unmatched junction bases numbered 2, after V lost 4 bases and J lost 1 base. The CDR3 totals 15 residues.

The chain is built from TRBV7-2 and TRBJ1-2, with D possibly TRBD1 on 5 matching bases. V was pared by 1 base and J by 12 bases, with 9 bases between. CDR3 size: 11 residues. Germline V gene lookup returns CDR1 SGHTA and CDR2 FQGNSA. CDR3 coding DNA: TGTGCCAGCAGCTTAGGGCAGGGCCACACCTTC. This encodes CASSLGQGHTF.

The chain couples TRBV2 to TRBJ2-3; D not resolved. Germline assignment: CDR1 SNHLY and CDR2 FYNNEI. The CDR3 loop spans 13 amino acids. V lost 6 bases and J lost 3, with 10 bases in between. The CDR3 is CASRPYGTDTQYF. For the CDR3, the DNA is TGTGCCAGCAGGCCATACGGAACAGATACGCAGTATTTT.

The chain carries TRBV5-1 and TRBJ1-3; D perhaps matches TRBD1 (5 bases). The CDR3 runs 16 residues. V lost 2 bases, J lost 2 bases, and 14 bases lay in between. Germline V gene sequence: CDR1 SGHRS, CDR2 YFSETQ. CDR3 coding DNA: TGCGCCAGCAGCTTATTCGGGGGTACGCCTGGAAACACCATATATTTT. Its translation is CASSLFGGTPGNTIYF.

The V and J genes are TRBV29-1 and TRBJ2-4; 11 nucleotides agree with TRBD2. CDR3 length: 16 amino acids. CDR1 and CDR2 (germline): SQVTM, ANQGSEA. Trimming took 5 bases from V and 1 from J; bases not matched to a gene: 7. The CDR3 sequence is CSVYSSGRAAKNIQYF. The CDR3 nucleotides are TGCAGCGTTTATAGTAGCGGGAGGGCCGCCAAAAACATTCAGTACTTC.

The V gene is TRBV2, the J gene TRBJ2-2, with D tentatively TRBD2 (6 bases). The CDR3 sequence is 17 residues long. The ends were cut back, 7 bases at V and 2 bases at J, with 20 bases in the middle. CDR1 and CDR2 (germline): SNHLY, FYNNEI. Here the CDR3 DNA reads TGTGCCAGCATGGGGACCCGGGGGATGATCAACACCGGGGAGCTGTTTTTT. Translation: CASMGTRGMINTGELFF.

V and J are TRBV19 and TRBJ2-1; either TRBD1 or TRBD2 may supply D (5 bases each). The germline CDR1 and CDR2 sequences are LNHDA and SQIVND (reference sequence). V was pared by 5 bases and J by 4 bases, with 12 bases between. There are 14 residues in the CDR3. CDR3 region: CASSRGRVYNEQFF. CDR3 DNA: TGTGCCAGTAGTCGGGGCAGGGTGTACAATGAGCAGTTCTTC. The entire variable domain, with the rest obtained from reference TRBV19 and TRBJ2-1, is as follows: DGGITQSPKYLFRKEGQNVTLSCEQNLNHDAMYWYRQDPGQGLRLIYYSQIVNDFQKGDIAEGYSVSREKKESFPLTVTSAQKNPTAFYLCASSRGRVYNEQFFGPGTRLTVL.

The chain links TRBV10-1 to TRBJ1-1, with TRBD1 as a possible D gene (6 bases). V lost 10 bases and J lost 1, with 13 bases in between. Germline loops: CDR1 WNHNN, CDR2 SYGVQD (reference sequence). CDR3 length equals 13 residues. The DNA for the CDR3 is TGCGCCATCCCAAGGGGGGGGAACACTGAAGCTTTCTTT. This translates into CAIPRGGNTEAFF.

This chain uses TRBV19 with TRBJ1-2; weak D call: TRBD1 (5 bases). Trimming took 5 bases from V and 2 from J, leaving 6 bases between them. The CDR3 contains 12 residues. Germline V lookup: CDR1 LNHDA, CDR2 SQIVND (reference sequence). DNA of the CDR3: TGTGCCAGTAGTTCAGGGAACTATGGCTACACCTTC. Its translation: CASSSGNYGYTF.

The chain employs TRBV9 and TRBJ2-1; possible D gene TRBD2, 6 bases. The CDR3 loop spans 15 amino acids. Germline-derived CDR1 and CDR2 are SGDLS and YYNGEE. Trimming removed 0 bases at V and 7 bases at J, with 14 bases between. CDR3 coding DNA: TGTGCCAGCAGCGTAGAGGACCGGGAGATGAATGAGCAGTTCTTC. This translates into CASSVEDREMNEQFF.

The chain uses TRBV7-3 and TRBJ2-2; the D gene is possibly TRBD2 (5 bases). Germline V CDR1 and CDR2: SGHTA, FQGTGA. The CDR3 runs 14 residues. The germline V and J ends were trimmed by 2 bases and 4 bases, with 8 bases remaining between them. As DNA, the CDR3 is TGTGCCAGCAGCTTATACAGCGGCACCGGGGAGCTGTTTTTT. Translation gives CASSLYSGTGELFF.

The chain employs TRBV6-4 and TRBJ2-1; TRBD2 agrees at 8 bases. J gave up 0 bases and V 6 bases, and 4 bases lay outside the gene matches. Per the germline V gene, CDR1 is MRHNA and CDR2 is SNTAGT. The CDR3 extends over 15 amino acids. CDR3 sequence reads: CASRRSGSSYNEQFF. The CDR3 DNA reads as TGTGCCAGCAGGCGAAGCGGGAGCTCCTACAATGAGCAGTTCTTC.

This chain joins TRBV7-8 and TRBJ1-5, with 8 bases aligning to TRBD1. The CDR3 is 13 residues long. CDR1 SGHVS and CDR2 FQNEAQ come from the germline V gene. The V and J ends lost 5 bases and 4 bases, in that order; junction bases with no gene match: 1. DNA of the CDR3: TGTGCCAGCAGCGGGGACAGGAATCAGCCCCAGCATTTT. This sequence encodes CASSGDRNQPQHF.

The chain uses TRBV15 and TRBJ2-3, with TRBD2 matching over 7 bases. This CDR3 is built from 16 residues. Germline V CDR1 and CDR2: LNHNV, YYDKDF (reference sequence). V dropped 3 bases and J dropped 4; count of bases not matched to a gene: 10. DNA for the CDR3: TGTGCCACCAGCAGTGGAACGGGGGGTAGGGCAGATACGCAGTATTTT. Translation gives CATSSGTGGRADTQYF.

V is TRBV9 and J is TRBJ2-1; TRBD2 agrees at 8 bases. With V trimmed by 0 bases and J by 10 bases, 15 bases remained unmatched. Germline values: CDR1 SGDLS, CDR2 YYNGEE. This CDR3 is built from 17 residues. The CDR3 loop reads CASSVGRSGTNTEEQFF. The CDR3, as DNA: TGTGCCAGCAGCGTAGGCCGTAGCGGGACTAATACCGAAGAGCAGTTCTTC.

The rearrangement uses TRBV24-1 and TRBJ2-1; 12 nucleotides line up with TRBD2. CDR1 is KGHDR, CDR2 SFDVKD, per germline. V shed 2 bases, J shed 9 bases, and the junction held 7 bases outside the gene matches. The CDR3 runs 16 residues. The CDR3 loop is CATSDWTSGEISEQFF. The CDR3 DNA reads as TGTGCCACCAGTGATTGGACTAGCGGGGAGATAAGTGAGCAGTTCTTC.

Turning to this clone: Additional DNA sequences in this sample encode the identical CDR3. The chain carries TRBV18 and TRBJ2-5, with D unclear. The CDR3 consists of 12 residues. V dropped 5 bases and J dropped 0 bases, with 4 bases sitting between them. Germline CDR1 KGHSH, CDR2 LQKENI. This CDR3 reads CASSRDQETQYF. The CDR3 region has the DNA TGTGCCAGCTCAAGGGACCAAGAGACCCAGTACTTC.

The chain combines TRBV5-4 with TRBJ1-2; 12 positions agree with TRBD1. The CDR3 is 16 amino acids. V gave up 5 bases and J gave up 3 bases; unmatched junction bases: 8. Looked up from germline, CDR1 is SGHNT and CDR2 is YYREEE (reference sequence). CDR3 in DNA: TGTGCCAGCAGTCGACCGGGACAGGGGGCCGACTATGGCTACACCTTC. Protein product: CASSRPGQGADYGYTF.

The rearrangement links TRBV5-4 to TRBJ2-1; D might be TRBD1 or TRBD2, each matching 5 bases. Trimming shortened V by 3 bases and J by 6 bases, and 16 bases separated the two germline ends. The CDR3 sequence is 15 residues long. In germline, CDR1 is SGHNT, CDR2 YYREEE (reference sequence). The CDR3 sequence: CASSSPGPDLNEQFF. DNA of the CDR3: TGTGCCAGCAGCTCCCCGGGGCCTGACCTCAATGAGCAGTTCTTC.

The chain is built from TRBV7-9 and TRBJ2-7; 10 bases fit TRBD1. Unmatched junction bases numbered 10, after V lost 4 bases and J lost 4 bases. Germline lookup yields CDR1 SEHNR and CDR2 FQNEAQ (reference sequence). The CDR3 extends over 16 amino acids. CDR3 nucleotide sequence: TGTGCCAGCAGCTCCATCTCGGGACAGGGGTGGTACGAGCAGTACTTC. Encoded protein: CASSSISGQGWYEQYF.